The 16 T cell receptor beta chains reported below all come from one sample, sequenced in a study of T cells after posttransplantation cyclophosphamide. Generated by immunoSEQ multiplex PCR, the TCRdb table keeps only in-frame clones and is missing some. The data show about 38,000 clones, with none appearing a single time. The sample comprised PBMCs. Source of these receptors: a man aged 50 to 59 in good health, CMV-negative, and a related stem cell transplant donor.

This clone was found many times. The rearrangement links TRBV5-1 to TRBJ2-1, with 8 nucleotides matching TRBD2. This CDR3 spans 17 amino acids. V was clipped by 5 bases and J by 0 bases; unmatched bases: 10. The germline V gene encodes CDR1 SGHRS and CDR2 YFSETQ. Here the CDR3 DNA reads TGCGCCAGCAGACGGAGGCTAGCGGGCGTCTCCTACAATGAGCAGTTCTTC. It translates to CASRRRLAGVSYNEQFF.

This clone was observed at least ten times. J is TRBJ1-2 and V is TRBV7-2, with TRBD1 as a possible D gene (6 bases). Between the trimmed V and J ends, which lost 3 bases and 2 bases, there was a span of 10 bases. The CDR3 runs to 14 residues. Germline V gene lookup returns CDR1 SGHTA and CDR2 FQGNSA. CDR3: CASSFSGGNYGYTF. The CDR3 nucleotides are TGTGCCAGCAGCTTTTCTGGGGGCAACTATGGCTACACCTTC.

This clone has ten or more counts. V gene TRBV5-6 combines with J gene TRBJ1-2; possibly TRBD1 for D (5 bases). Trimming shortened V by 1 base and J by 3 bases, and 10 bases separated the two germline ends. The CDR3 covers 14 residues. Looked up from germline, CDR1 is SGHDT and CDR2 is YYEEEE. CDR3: CASSLSGTYYGYTF. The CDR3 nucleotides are TGTGCCAGCAGCTTGAGTGGGACTTACTATGGCTACACCTTC.

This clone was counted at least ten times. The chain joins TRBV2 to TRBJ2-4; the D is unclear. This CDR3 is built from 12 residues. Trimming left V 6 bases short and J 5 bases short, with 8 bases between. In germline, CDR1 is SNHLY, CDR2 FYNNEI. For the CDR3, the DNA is TGTGCCAGCAGACTCACTCAAAACATTCAGTACTTC. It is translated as CASRLTQNIQYF.

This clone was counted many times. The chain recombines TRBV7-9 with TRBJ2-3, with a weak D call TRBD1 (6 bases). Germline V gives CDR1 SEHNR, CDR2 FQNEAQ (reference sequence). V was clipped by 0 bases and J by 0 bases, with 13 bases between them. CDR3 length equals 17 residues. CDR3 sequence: CASSLALDSYSTDTQYF. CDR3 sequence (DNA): TGTGCCAGCAGCTTAGCGCTGGACAGCTATAGCACAGATACGCAGTATTTT.

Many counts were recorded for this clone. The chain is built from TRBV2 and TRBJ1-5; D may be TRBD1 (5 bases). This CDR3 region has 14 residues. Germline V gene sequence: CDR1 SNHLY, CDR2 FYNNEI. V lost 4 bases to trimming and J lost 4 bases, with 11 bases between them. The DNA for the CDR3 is TGTGCCAGCAGTGGGACACCTGGGAATCAGCCCCAGCATTTT. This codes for CASSGTPGNQPQHF.

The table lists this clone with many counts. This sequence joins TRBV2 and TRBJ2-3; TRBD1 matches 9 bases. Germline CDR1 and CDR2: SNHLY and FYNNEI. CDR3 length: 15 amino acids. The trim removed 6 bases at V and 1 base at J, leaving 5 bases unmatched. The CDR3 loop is CASSEGQGGTDTQYF. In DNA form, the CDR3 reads TGTGCCAGCAGCGAGGGACAGGGCGGCACAGATACGCAGTATTTT.

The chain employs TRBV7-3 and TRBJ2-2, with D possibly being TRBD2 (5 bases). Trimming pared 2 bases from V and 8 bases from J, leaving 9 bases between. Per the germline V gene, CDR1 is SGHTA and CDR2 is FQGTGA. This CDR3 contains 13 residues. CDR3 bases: TGTGCCAGCAGCTTACGGGGTACTGGGGAGCTGTTTTTT. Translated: CASSLRGTGELFF.

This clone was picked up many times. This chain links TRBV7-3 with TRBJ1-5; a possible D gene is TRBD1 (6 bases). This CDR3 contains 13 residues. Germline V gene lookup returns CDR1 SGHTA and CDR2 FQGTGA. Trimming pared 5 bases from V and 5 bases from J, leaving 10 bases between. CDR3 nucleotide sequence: TGTGCCAGCAGCCCGACAGGAGATCAGCCCCAGCATTTT. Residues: CASSPTGDQPQHF.

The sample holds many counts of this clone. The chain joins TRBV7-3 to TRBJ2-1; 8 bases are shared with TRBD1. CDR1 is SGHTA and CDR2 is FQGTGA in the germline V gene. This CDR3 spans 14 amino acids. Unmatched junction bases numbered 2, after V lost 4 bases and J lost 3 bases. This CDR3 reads CASSSGTGYNEQFF. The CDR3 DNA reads TGTGCCAGCAGCTCCGGGACAGGCTACAATGAGCAGTTCTTC.

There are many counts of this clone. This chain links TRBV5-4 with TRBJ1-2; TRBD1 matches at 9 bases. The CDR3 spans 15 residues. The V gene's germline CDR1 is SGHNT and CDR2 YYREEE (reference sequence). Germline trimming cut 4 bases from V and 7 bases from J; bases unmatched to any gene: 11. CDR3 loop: CASSPGGDRDIGYTF. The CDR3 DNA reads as TGTGCCAGCAGCCCGGGGGGGGACAGGGATATTGGCTACACCTTC.

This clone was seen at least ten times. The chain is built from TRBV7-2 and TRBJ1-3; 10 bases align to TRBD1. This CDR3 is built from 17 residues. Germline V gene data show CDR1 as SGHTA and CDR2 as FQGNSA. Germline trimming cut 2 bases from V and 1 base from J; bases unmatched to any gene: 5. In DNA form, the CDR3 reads TGTGCCAGCAGCTTATTCGGACAGGGGGGTTCTGGAAACACCATATATTTT. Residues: CASSLFGQGGSGNTIYF. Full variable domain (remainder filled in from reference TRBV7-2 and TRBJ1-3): GAGVSQSPSNKVTEKGKDVELRCDPISGHTALYWYRQSLGQGLEFLIYFQGNSAPDKSGLPSDRFSAERTGGSVSTLTIQRTQQEDSAVYLCASSLFGQGGSGNTIYFGEGSWLTVV.

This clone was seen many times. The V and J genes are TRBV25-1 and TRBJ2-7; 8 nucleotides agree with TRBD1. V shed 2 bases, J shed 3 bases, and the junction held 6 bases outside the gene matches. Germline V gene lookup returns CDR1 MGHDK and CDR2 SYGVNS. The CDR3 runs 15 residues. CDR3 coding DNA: TGTGCCAGCAGTGAACCCGGGACAGGAGTCTACGAGCAGTACTTC. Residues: CASSEPGTGVYEQYF.

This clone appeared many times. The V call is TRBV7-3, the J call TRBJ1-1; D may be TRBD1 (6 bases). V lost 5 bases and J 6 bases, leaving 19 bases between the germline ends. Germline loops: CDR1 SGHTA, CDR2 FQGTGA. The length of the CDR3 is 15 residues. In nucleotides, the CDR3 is TGTGCCAGCAGCGGGGGCCACACCCAGGTCCCTGAAGCTTTCTTT. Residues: CASSGGHTQVPEAFF.

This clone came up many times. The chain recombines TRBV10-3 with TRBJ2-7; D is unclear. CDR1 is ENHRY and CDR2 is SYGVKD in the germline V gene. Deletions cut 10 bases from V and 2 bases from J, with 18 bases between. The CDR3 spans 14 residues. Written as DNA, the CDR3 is TGTGCCACCCTCGACAACCTTAACCCCTACGAGCAGTACTTC. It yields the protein CATLDNLNPYEQYF.

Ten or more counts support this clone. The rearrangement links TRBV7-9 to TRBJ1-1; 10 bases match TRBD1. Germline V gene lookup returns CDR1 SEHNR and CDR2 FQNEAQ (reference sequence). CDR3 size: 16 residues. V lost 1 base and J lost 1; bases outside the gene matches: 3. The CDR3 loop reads CASSLGRDRGNTEAFF. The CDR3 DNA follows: TGTGCCAGCAGCTTAGGCCGGGACAGGGGGAACACTGAAGCTTTCTTT.